The 16 T cell receptor beta chains listed next were all sequenced from one sample in a study of blood T cells in healthy people across ages. Primers used in a second PCR of roughly 6 to 12 cycles were a sample-barcoded 5' primer and a J-beta primer mix. TCRdb fed the 5' RACE reads into MiXCR, producing one record per CDR3 protein. This sample has 730,000 or so distinct CDR3 sequences; approximately 40% occur once, and the top ten carry 25% to 35%. Material: blood. These receptors originate from a man aged 80 or over in good health.

The chain links TRBV6-5 to TRBJ2-1; TRBD1 is a possible D gene (6 bases). The DNA end lines up better with TRBJ2-7; the J call may be wrong. From germline, CDR1 is MNHEY and CDR2 SVGAGI. The length of the CDR3 is 16 residues. The CDR3 sequence is CASSYSRQGYYNEQYF. The DNA of the CDR3 is TGTGCCAGCAGTTACTCGCGGCAGGGGTACTACAATGAGCAGTACTTC.

This clonotype was detected a few times. The chain uses TRBV7-9 and TRBJ1-6, with D perhaps TRBD1 (6 bases). Trimming removed 5 bases at V and 10 bases at J, with 15 bases between. The CDR3 consists of 14 residues. Germline loops: CDR1 SEHNR, CDR2 FQNEAQ (reference sequence). The DNA for the CDR3 is TGTGCCAGCAGCGAACCGGGACAACAGTCACCCCTCCACTTT. It translates to CASSEPGQQSPLHF.

About this clonotype itself: Compared with germline, one end of the junction differs, possibly owing to a read error. The chain is built from TRBV7-2 and TRBJ2-7; D remains ambiguous. CDR1 and CDR2 from the germline V gene are SGHTA and FQGNSA. The CDR3 length is 14 residues. This CDR3 reads CVSSPDQSSYEQYF. The DNA of the CDR3 is TGTGTCAGCAGCCCAGACCAGAGCTCCTACGAGCAGTACTTC.

The chain couples TRBV20-1 to TRBJ2-7; 8 bases are a match to TRBD1. The ends lost 6 bases at V and 3 bases at J; junction bases unmatched: 7. The CDR3 covers 13 residues. Germline V CDR1 and CDR2: DFQATT, SNEGSKA (reference sequence). CDR3 loop: CSAQTGAHYEQYF. CDR3 DNA sequence: TGCAGTGCCCAGACAGGGGCCCACTACGAGCAGTACTTC.

This clonotype was observed a handful of times. The chain combines TRBV7-2 with TRBJ1-6, with D perhaps TRBD1 (5 bases). Trimming took 5 bases from V and 9 from J, leaving 17 bases between them. The V gene's germline CDR1 is SGHTA and CDR2 FQGNSA. The CDR3 is 15 residues long. The CDR3 DNA sequence: TGTGCCAGCAGCACAACAGGCACAGAAGGTTCACCCCTCCACTTT. Translating gives CASSTTGTEGSPLHF.

The rearrangement joins TRBV10-2 to TRBJ2-1; weak D call: TRBD1 (5 bases). Per germline, CDR1 WSHSY and CDR2 SAAADI. The CDR3 is made up of 14 amino acids. Between the trimmed V and J ends, which lost 7 bases and 2 bases, there was a span of 12 bases. CDR3 region: CASKGVAPYNEQFF. For the CDR3, the DNA is TGCGCCAGCAAAGGGGTCGCCCCCTACAATGAGCAGTTCTTC.

There are many counts of this clonotype. The V and J genes are TRBV6-2 or TRBV6-3 and TRBJ2-5; 10 bases map to TRBD2. Germline CDR1 and CDR2: MNHEY and SVGEGT. The CDR3 sequence is 15 residues long. J gave up 11 bases and V 5 bases, and 14 bases lay outside the gene matches. This chain's CDR3 is CASSLTSGYGNEQYF. CDR3 DNA: TGTGCCAGCAGTCTGACTAGCGGGTATGGCAATGAGCAGTACTTC.

V gene TRBV20-1 combines with J gene TRBJ2-3, with D perhaps assigned TRBD1 or TRBD2 (5 bases each). Germline CDR1 and CDR2: DFQATT and SNEGSKA (reference sequence). Trimming pared 0 bases from V and 0 bases from J, leaving 7 bases between. The CDR3 consists of 14 residues. CDR3 DNA: TGCAGTGCTAGAGAGGGACCAAGCACAGATACGCAGTATTTT. Amino acid sequence: CSAREGPSTDTQYF.

This clonotype was observed at least ten times. The J gene is TRBJ2-2, the V gene TRBV6-1; perhaps TRBD1 as D (5 bases). Germline V gene sequence: CDR1 MNHNS, CDR2 SASEGT. V lost 8 bases and J lost 5, with 12 bases in between. CDR3 size: 13 residues. The chain's CDR3 is CASPRDLTGELFF. The CDR3 DNA follows: TGTGCCAGCCCCAGGGATTTAACCGGGGAGCTGTTTTTT.

This clonotype came up a few times. The chain recombines TRBV5-1 with TRBJ2-3, with 10 bases identical to TRBD2. The CDR3 spans 17 residues. The germline V gene encodes CDR1 SGHRS and CDR2 YFSETQ. The junction had 6 bases not matched to a gene; V was cut back by 2 bases and J by 0 bases. CDR3 residues: CASSFSSGGASTDTQYF. In DNA form, the CDR3 reads TGCGCCAGCAGCTTTTCTAGCGGGGGCGCTAGCACAGATACGCAGTATTTT.

CDR3 protein: CASSPRPTGLAFF. CDR3 sequence (DNA): TGTGCCAGCAGCCCAAGACCGACAGGGCTAGCTTTCTTT. The chain recombines TRBV5-5 with TRBJ1-1; 7 bases align to TRBD1. J was trimmed by 10 bases and V by 4 bases; bases with no gene match: 10. This CDR3 has 13 amino acids. Germline V gene data show CDR1 as SGHKS and CDR2 as YYEKEE (reference sequence).

This rearrangement joins TRBV20-1 to TRBJ2-5, with no clear D. The CDR3 spans 13 residues. Trimming cost V 2 bases and J 5 bases, with 12 bases left between them. CDR1 is DFQATT and CDR2 is SNEGSKA in the germline V gene (reference sequence). This chain's CDR3 is CSARPDLLETQYF. The CDR3 DNA reads TGCAGTGCTAGACCCGACCTTTTGGAGACCCAGTACTTC.

The chain employs TRBV4-2 and TRBJ2-2; D possibly matches TRBD1 or TRBD2 (6 bases each). The V and J ends lost 0 bases and 6 bases respectively, with 11 bases between them. Germline-derived CDR1 and CDR2 are LGHNA and YNFKEQ. The CDR3 covers 15 residues. CDR3 in DNA: TGTGCCAGCAGCCAAGATCGGGGGCCGGCCGGGGAGCTGTTTTTT. Its protein product is CASSQDRGPAGELFF.

The rearrangement links TRBV7-9 to TRBJ2-1, with 8 nucleotides matching TRBD2. The V segment lost 5 bases and the J segment 5 bases; nucleotides outside the gene matches: 11. Germline V lookup: CDR1 SEHNR, CDR2 FQNEAQ (reference sequence). CDR3 size: 16 residues. CDR3 amino acids: CASSPTGGGFNNEQFF. As DNA, the CDR3 is TGTGCCAGCAGCCCGACCGGCGGGGGGTTCAACAATGAGCAGTTCTTC.

The count of this clonotype is one. The chain carries TRBV6-5 and TRBJ2-4; D unresolved. The DNA end lines up better with TRBJ2-7; the J call may be wrong. The CDR3 length is 15 residues. The germline V gene encodes CDR1 MNHEY and CDR2 SVGAGI. CDR3 residues: CASSYSIVGSYEQYF. The CDR3, as DNA: TGTGCCAGCAGTTACTCTATAGTGGGCAGCTACGAGCAGTACTTC.

The chain uses TRBV10-3 and TRBJ1-1; perhaps TRBD1 as D (5 bases). Trimming removed 10 bases from V and 3 bases from J, with 15 bases in between. This CDR3 is built from 13 residues. Germline V gene sequence: CDR1 ENHRY, CDR2 SYGVKD. The CDR3 DNA reads TGTGCCACCAAAAGGGACGGAGACACTGAAGCTTTCTTT. Translation gives CATKRDGDTEAFF.